This entry is about one TCR beta chain. Its antigen is unidentified. The entry originates in a study of PD-1 blockade in classical Hodgkin lymphoma. The CDR3 length is 17 residues. J was trimmed by 5 bases and V by 2 bases; bases with no gene match: 13. The germline V gene encodes CDR1 SGHTA and CDR2 FQGTGA. Study-level results: CD4+ but not CD8+ TCR diversity rose significantly by C4D1.

The sample's time point: cycle 4 day 1 (C4D1), after less than 7 weeks of nivolumab. Patients all relapsed after autologous stem cell transplantation, and there was variation in brentuximab vedotin exposure. Profiling relied on immunoSEQ multiplex PCR, and the TCRdb table lists in-frame clones only, not all of them. Here the sample spans 64,000 or so clones, about 90% being singletons. The receptor was derived from a human donor with classical Hodgkin lymphoma. This specimen was peripheral blood mononuclear cells (PBMCs), taken before the fourth cycle of nivolumab. The chain links TRBV7-3 to TRBJ2-5; TRBD2 matches at 8 bases. The CDR3 spells CASSLPPAGETLETQYF. CDR3 in DNA: TGTGCCAGCAGCTTACCTCCAGCGGGGGAGACGTTGGAGACCCAGTACTTC.